This TCR beta chain was sequenced for a study of blood T cell repertoires in COVID-19. Background on the study: Italy, Spain and the United States were the sources of the convalescent and acute COVID-19 samples. PBMCs, B-cell-depleted T cells, or T cells were the source of the cDNA or gDNA that made up the material.

The V segment lost 2 bases and the J segment 5 bases; nucleotides outside the gene matches: 7. The CDR3 runs 15 residues. From germline, CDR1 is SGHNT and CDR2 YYREEE (reference sequence). Study processing details: Quantification of nucleated cells was approximated via reference gene primer amplification. Libraries were prepared by immunoSEQ multiplex PCR; TCRdb keeps only in-frame clonotypes and omits some of them. The V and J calls and the clone size are those of that table, but D and trimming were determined from the DNA. This table has fewer than 35,000 clones, 90% appearing once. The sequencing input was peripheral blood. The chain couples TRBV5-4 to TRBJ2-5; 9 nucleotides agree with TRBD1. This receptor was taken from a man between 60 and 70 years old with active COVID-19. The CDR3 protein is CASSLTGGAGETQYF. The CDR3 nucleotides are TGTGCCAGCAGCTTAACAGGGGGCGCAGGGGAGACCCAGTACTTC.